A single sample is the source of the 8 T cell receptor beta chains below, sequenced in a study of blood T cell repertoires in COVID-19. TCRdb's table, derived via immunoSEQ multiplex PCR, lists solely in-frame clones and lacks some. In the table there are approximately 210,000 clones, around 91% of which are singletons. Sequenced input: peripheral blood. The origin of the receptors is a woman aged 40-49 years with acute or convalescent COVID-19.

The CDR3: CASSPSTALNYGYTF. In DNA, the CDR3 is TGTGCCAGCAGCCCATCGACAGCCTTGAACTATGGCTACACCTTC. The rearrangement joins TRBV7-9 to TRBJ1-2, with D possibly being TRBD1 (5 bases). This CDR3 spans 15 amino acids. Germline assignment: CDR1 SEHNR and CDR2 FQNEAQ (reference sequence). Trimming took 5 bases from V and 2 from J, leaving 15 bases between them.

The chain joins TRBV24-1 to TRBJ2-2; no clear D gene. The CDR3 is 15 amino acids. Deletions cut 1 base from V and 7 bases from J, with 12 bases between. Looked up from germline, CDR1 is KGHDR and CDR2 is SFDVKD. CDR3 residues: CATSDFVGQSGELFF. CDR3 DNA sequence: TGTGCCACCAGTGATTTTGTGGGCCAGAGCGGGGAGCTGTTTTTT.

This clone was picked up a small number of times. J is TRBJ2-7 and V is TRBV5-1; possibly TRBD2 for D (6 bases). CDR1 is SGHRS and CDR2 is YFSETQ in the germline V gene. The V and J ends lost 4 bases and 7 bases respectively, with 18 bases between them. The length of the CDR3 is 14 residues. CDR3 amino acids: CASSPVGGPKEQYV. For the CDR3, the DNA is TGCGCCAGCAGCCCGGTCGGGGGTCCGAAAGAGCAGTACGTC.

The chain recombines TRBV7-6 with TRBJ2-7; D might be TRBD1 (6 bases). Looked up from germline, CDR1 is SGHVS and CDR2 is FNYEAQ. The CDR3 loop spans 13 amino acids. V lost 9 bases and J 4 bases, leaving 16 bases between the germline ends. The CDR3 protein is CARFLGRGYEQYV. In DNA form, the CDR3 reads TGTGCCAGATTTCTGGGCAGGGGTTACGAGCAGTACGTC.

The V and J genes are TRBV5-6 and TRBJ1-6; D gene ambiguous. The germline V gene has CDR1 SGHDT and CDR2 YYEEEE. This CDR3 is built from 17 residues. V was cut by 0 bases and J by 0 bases, with 10 bases left in between. As DNA, the CDR3 is TGTGCCAGCAGCTTGGGTCTCTCGAGCTCCTATAATTCACCCCTCCACTTT. It encodes CASSLGLSSSYNSPLHF.

V usage is TRBV7-6 and J usage is TRBJ2-5; the match to TRBD2 covers 8 bases. The CDR3 has 14 residues. V gave up 4 bases and J gave up 1 base; unmatched junction bases: 2. The germline gives CDR1 SGHVS, CDR2 FNYEAQ. CDR3 in DNA: TGTGCCAGCAGCTCGGGGGGGCCCCAAGAGACCCAGTACTTC. It is translated as CASSSGGPQETQYF.

The chain couples TRBV20-1 to TRBJ2-2; 7 bases are a match to TRBD1. CDR3 length: 17 amino acids. Looked up from germline, CDR1 is DFQATT and CDR2 is SNEGSKA (reference sequence). Trimming cost V 3 bases and J 0 bases; bases outside gene matches: 10. CDR3 loop: CSASNRGPKPNTGELFF. CDR3 in DNA: TGCAGTGCTAGTAACAGGGGCCCGAAACCGAACACCGGGGAGCTGTTTTTT.

The chain links TRBV7-2 to TRBJ2-5; TRBD2 matches at 9 bases. This CDR3 contains 17 residues. The trim removed 3 bases at V and 1 base at J, leaving 9 bases unmatched. Germline V CDR1 and CDR2: SGHTA, FQGNSA. The CDR3 region is CASSLRGLALAQETQYF. In nucleotides, the CDR3 is TGTGCCAGCAGCTTGAGGGGACTAGCCTTAGCCCAAGAGACCCAGTACTTC.